This T cell receptor (beta chain) emerged from a study of PD-1 blockade in classical Hodgkin lymphoma. Study-wide points: The study found complete responders had baseline diversity similar to newly diagnosed patients. A significant rise in TCR diversity was seen by C4D1 for CD4+ cells but not for CD8+ cells. Reports described newly diagnosed patients as having lower baseline TCR diversity than healthy donors.

There was relapse after autologous stem cell transplantation in every patient, and there was variation in brentuximab vedotin exposure. The V gene lost 1 base and the J gene lost 9 bases, with 13 bases spanning the gap. There are 15 residues in the CDR3. Germline V gives CDR1 LNHDA, CDR2 SQIVND (reference sequence). Measured with immunoSEQ multiplex PCR; TCRdb has only the in-frame clones, and not every one. The data hold fewer than 100,000 clones, with around 86% observed a single time. Remarks on this clone: Its antigen remains unknown.

The rearrangement links TRBV19 to TRBJ1-6, with D possibly being TRBD1 (5 bases). Sequencing was performed on peripheral blood mononuclear cells (PBMCs), taken at baseline. This receptor was identified in a human donor with classical Hodgkin lymphoma. The CDR3 sequence: CASSIVSEGASPLHF. CDR3 coding DNA: TGTGCCAGTAGTATAGTCTCGGAAGGGGCTTCACCCCTCCACTTT. Drawing the rest from reference TRBV19 and TRBJ1-6, the complete variable domain is DGGITQSPKYLFRKEGQNVTLSCEQNLNHDAMYWYRQDPGQGLRLIYYSQIVNDFQKGDIAEGYSVSREKKESFPLTVTSAQKNPTAFYLCASSIVSEGASPLHFGNGTRLTVT.